The entry below describes one TCR beta chain. The antigen is not known. This entry belongs to a study of graft-versus-host responses after intestinal transplantation. Turning to the study itself: Induction using anti-thymocyte globulin, followed by tacrolimus and steroids for approximately 3 years, was given to all recipients. Findings of the study overall: Ileal or blood samples showed some GvH clones first, and such clones were also found in recipient marrow.

CDR1 and CDR2 (germline): MGHRA, YSYEKL. The CDR3 is 15 residues long. V was clipped by 1 base and J by 4 bases, with 10 bases between them. Measured with immunoSEQ multiplex PCR; TCRdb has only the in-frame clones, and not every one. Of tens of thousands of clones detected, around nine tenths appear once; the ten largest clones hold approximately 5.5%. The receptor was isolated from a human donor who received an intestinal transplant. Sequenced here: unstimulated CD8+ T cells sorted from spleen or lymph node cells, sampled before intestinal transplant. V and J are TRBV4-1 and TRBJ2-2; D not resolved. Here the CDR3 DNA reads TGCGCCAGCAGCCAAGCTGAACAGATCACCGGGGAGCTGTTTTTT. It yields the protein CASSQAEQITGELFF.